This TCR beta chain is drawn from a study of T cell responses to AZD1222 COVID-19 vaccine. This clone is a singleton in its sample. What it binds is not known. Clones were sequenced by immunoSEQ multiplex PCR, and TCRdb holds only the in-frame ones, with some missing. Found here are about 120,000 clones, approximately 94% of them singletons; the top ten hold 2.5% to 3%. Regarding the study as a whole: Increased Spike-specific TCR breadth and depth were observed after two AZD1222 doses.

The CDR3 sequence is 16 residues long. The V segment lost 4 bases and the J segment 2 bases; nucleotides outside the gene matches: 9. Germline assignment: CDR1 SGHRS and CDR2 YFSETQ. The rearrangement joins TRBV5-1 to TRBJ2-5; 9 bases align to TRBD1. The TCR was taken from an adult who received the AZD1222 COVID-19 vaccine. The sequencing here drew on peripheral blood, taken 28 days after the second AZD1222 dose. CDR3 sequence reads: CASSPGDRVGQETQYF. The DNA for the CDR3 is TGCGCCAGCAGCCCCGGGGACAGGGTAGGGCAAGAGACCCAGTACTTC.